This TCR beta chain was sequenced during a study of cytomegalovirus exposure and HLA in healthy donors. General study findings and limits: Follow-up analysis seemed to connect common viral pathogens with several of the most significant clusters identified. A prior analysis recorded that most TCR beta V segments were productive about 87% or about 30% of the time. Within the data, a cluster of highly shared sequence variants was likely a sequencing artifact. V- and J-gene trimming of TCR beta was linked (in a later analysis) to a missense DCLRE1C variant.

As concerns this clone: What it binds is not known.

The PCR made use of 60 Vbeta and 13 Jbeta primers. Repertoires were generated with immunoSEQ multiplex PCR, while TCRdb's copy carries only in-frame clones and drops some. The sample holds more than 85,000 clones, roughly 80% seen once. The CDR3 consists of 23 residues. J lost 2 bases, V lost 1 base, and 26 bases had no gene match. Germline-derived CDR1 and CDR2 are PRHDT and FYEKMQ (reference sequence). The sequence was collected from a man aged 25 to 45 in good health and CMV-seropositive. The rearrangement links TRBV13 to TRBJ1-1; 9 nucleotides match TRBD1. Sample: PBMCs. DNA for the CDR3: TGTGCCAGCAGCTTAGTCGTCGTCCGGGACAGGGTGCCAAGGGGGCCAAGTAACACTGAAGCTTTCTTT. This encodes CASSLVVVRDRVPRGPSNTEAFF.